This T cell receptor beta chain came from a study of blood T cell repertoires in COVID-19. Study as a whole: Whether acute or convalescent, the COVID-19 samples came from the United States, Italy and Spain. T cells, B-cell-depleted T cells, or PBMCs supplied cDNA or gDNA.

Seattle enrolled patients during active infection and tracked them longitudinally. V lost 7 bases and J lost 7, with 16 bases in between. The CDR3 is 12 residues long. The germline V gene encodes CDR1 SQVTM and CDR2 ANQGSEA. Under the authors' procedure: Quantification of nucleated cells was approximated via reference gene primer amplification. TCRdb's copy holds only in-frame clones and misses some; the assay was immunoSEQ multiplex PCR. The V and J calls and clone size are taken from that table; D and trimming were inferred from the DNA. The table shows about 220,000 clones, with more than 75% occurring only once.

The specimen sequenced was peripheral blood. The sequence was collected from a woman between 65 and 79 years old with COVID-19, enrolled during active disease. This chain connects TRBV29-1 to TRBJ1-2; possible D gene TRBD1, 5 bases. CDR3 residues: CSASEGVGGYTF. The CDR3 nucleotides are TGCAGCGCCTCGGAAGGGGTAGGTGGCTACACCTTC.